The clone carrying this TCR beta chain was seen more than once but under ten times. Its specificity is unknown. The germline V gene encodes CDR1 SGHVS and CDR2 FNYEAQ. This CDR3 region has 15 residues. V lost 5 bases and J lost 3; bases outside the gene matches: 9. This sample is drawn from a study of T cell repertoires in cytomegalovirus infection. Overall study context: Both CMV infection and a matching HLA type were indicated by public TCR beta signatures. Study-wide points: Cumulative frequency of public TCR beta families picked out carriers of CMV plus the relevant HLA. HLA-C-restricted TCR beta clonotypes specific for CMV led the ex vivo response.

Each CDR3 protein gets one entry after TCRdb re-called the reads with MiXCR. This sample has about 530,000 distinct CDR3 sequences, with more than 20% found just once. The origin of this receptor is a human donor in good health (CMV status not recorded). Some clones in this sample may be carry-over from other donors' samples. The V gene is TRBV7-6, the J gene TRBJ2-7; 8 nucleotides match TRBD2. The sample consisted of PBMCs. CDR3 residues: CASSTGGTESYEQYF. DNA of the CDR3: TGTGCCAGCAGCACGGGAGGGACCGAGAGCTACGAGCAGTACTTC.